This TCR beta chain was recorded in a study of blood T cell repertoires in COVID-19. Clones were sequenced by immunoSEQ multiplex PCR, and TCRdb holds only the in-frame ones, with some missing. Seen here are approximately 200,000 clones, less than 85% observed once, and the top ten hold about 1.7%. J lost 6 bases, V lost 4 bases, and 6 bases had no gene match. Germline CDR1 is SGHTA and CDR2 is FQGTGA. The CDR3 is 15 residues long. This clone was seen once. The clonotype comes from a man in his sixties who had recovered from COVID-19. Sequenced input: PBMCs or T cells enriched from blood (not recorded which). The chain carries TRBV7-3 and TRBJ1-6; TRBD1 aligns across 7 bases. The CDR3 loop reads CASSSQGTANSPLHF. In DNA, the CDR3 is TGTGCCAGCAGCTCTCAGGGGACAGCTAATTCACCCCTCCACTTT. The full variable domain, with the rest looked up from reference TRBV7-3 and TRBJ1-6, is GAGVSQTPSNKVTEKGKYVELRCDPISGHTALYWYRQSLGQGPEFLIYFQGTGAADDSGLPNDRFFAVRPEGSVSTLKIQRTERGDSAVYLCASSSQGTANSPLHFGNGTRLTVT.